What follows are 20 T cell receptor beta chains derived from one specimen sequenced in a study of blood T cell repertoires in COVID-19. Here immunoSEQ multiplex PCR was the method, and the copy in TCRdb shows in-frame clones only, minus some. The table has about 170,000 clones, around four fifths seen once. Sequencing used peripheral blood. The source of these receptors is a woman aged 70-85 years with COVID-19, enrolled during active disease.

The chain couples TRBV2 to TRBJ2-7, with 7 positions matching TRBD2. J gave up 0 bases and V 7 bases, and 0 bases lay outside the gene matches. The CDR3 spans 12 residues. The germline gives CDR1 SNHLY, CDR2 FYNNEI. For the CDR3, the DNA is TGTGCCAGCAAGCGGGACTCCTACGAGCAGTACTTC. Amino acid sequence: CASKRDSYEQYF.

J is TRBJ1-2 and V is TRBV2; 11 nucleotides match TRBD1. Looked up from germline, CDR1 is SNHLY and CDR2 is FYNNEI. This CDR3 contains 13 residues. V was pared by 10 bases and J by 4 bases, with 5 bases of the junction left unmatched. The DNA for the CDR3 is TGTGCCACCCAAGGGACAGGGGGCTATGGCTACACCTTC. Residues: CATQGTGGYGYTF.

The chain carries TRBV28 and TRBJ1-1; 8 bases map to TRBD1. V shed 3 bases and J 1 base; nucleotides not matched to a gene: 4. Germline CDR1 and CDR2: MDHEN and SYDVKM. The CDR3 runs to 15 residues. CDR3 bases: TGTGCCAGCAGTTTGAGTGGACAGGGGAACACTGAAGCTTTCTTT. It yields the protein CASSLSGQGNTEAFF.

This chain links TRBV30 with TRBJ2-7, with D perhaps matching TRBD1 (5 bases). V dropped 0 bases and J dropped 5 bases, with 14 bases sitting between them. This CDR3 region has 14 residues. CDR1 and CDR2 (germline): GTSNPN, SVGIG (reference sequence). This chain's CDR3 is CAWSVIGSGNEQYF. DNA of the CDR3: TGTGCCTGGAGTGTAATAGGGTCAGGGAACGAGCAGTACTTC.

The CDR3: CASSVRENQPQHF. The CDR3 nucleotides are TGTGCCAGTAGTGTCCGGGAAAATCAGCCCCAGCATTTT. The rearrangement links TRBV19 to TRBJ1-5; no reliable D call. V lost 5 bases to trimming and J lost 4 bases, with 9 bases between them. The V gene's germline CDR1 is LNHDA and CDR2 SQIVND (reference sequence). The CDR3 has 13 amino acids.

The chain carries TRBV7-2 and TRBJ2-1, with TRBD2 as a possible D gene (5 bases). V was shortened by 5 bases and J by 13 bases, with 21 bases between the two germline ends. The CDR3 consists of 14 residues. In germline, CDR1 is SGHTA, CDR2 FQGNSA. CDR3 in DNA: TGTGCCAGCAGCCTTGCGGGCCCCAGCTCCCTTCAGTTCTTC. Translated: CASSLAGPSSLQFF. The whole variable domain, remainder taken from reference TRBV7-2 and TRBJ2-1, is GAGVSQSPSNKVTEKGKDVELRCDPISGHTALYWYRQSLGQGLEFLIYFQGNSAPDKSGLPSDRFSAERTGGSVSTLTIQRTQQEDSAVYLCASSLAGPSSLQFFGPGTRLTVL.

Here the CDR3 reads CAISESTSGFYSPLHF. DNA for the CDR3: TGTGCCATCAGTGAGTCGACCTCGGGATTCTATTCACCCCTCCACTTT. The chain joins TRBV10-3 to TRBJ1-6, with unresolved D. CDR3 length: 16 amino acids. The germline V and J ends were trimmed by 0 bases and 8 bases, with 14 bases remaining between them. Germline values: CDR1 ENHRY, CDR2 SYGVKD.

The chain recombines TRBV6-6 with TRBJ1-5; TRBD1 agrees at 9 bases. Trimming took 5 bases from V and 0 from J; bases not matched to a gene: 14. The CDR3 runs to 19 residues. Germline V CDR1 and CDR2: MNHNY, SVGAGI (reference sequence). The CDR3 loop is CASSLTAGTGIFSNQPQHF. In DNA, the CDR3 is TGTGCCAGCAGTCTAACAGCCGGGACAGGGATCTTTAGCAATCAGCCCCAGCATTTT.

The chain recombines TRBV24-1 with TRBJ2-7; D unresolved. This CDR3 has 13 residues. Trimming removed 0 bases from V and 9 bases from J, with 11 bases in between. Germline values: CDR1 KGHDR, CDR2 SFDVKD. The chain's CDR3 is CATSDLSPGGQYF. The CDR3 bases are TGTGCCACCAGTGATTTGAGTCCCGGTGGGCAGTACTTC.

This sequence joins TRBV5-1 and TRBJ1-4; D remains unclear. V lost 3 bases, J lost 6 bases, and 18 bases lay in between. The CDR3 has 16 amino acids. Germline V CDR1 and CDR2: SGHRS, YFSETQ. The CDR3 DNA is TGCGCCAGCAGCTCCTCGACCTCGACGAGGGATGAAAAACTGTTTTTT. It encodes CASSSSTSTRDEKLFF. Complete variable domain (other parts from reference TRBV5-1 and TRBJ1-4): KAGVTQTPRYLIKTRGQQVTLSCSPISGHRSVSWYQQTPGQGLQFLFEYFSETQRNKGNFPGRFSGRQFSNSRSEMNVSTLELGDSALYLCASSSSTSTRDEKLFFGSGTQLSVL.

The CDR3 reads CASSEQGRDTQYF. The CDR3 DNA reads TGTGCCAGCAGTGAACAGGGTAGGGATACGCAGTATTTT. The V call is TRBV2, the J call TRBJ2-3, with D tentatively TRBD1 (5 bases). The CDR3 extends over 13 amino acids. CDR1 is SNHLY and CDR2 is FYNNEI in the germline V gene. Trimming took 2 bases from V and 6 from J, leaving 9 bases between them.

The rearrangement joins TRBV5-1 to TRBJ1-4; 7 nucleotides agree with TRBD1. Germline values: CDR1 SGHRS, CDR2 YFSETQ. V lost 5 bases and J lost 6; bases outside the gene matches: 10. This CDR3 has 15 amino acids. The CDR3 spells CASRPTTGSDEKLFF. The CDR3 nucleotides read TGCGCCAGCAGACCGACGACAGGGTCAGATGAAAAACTGTTTTTT.

The chain uses TRBV2 and TRBJ2-1; a weak D match, TRBD2 (6 bases). CDR3 size: 10 residues. Germline CDR1 is SNHLY and CDR2 is FYNNEI. V lost 8 bases, J lost 8 bases, and 7 bases lay in between. The CDR3 here is CASGTDEQFF. CDR3 nucleotide sequence: TGTGCCAGCGGGACTGATGAGCAGTTCTTC.

The chain carries TRBV12-3 or TRBV12-4 and TRBJ1-1; TRBD1 might be the D (5 bases). This CDR3 spans 13 amino acids. V was cut by 5 bases and J by 1 base, with 8 bases left in between. The DNA of the CDR3 is TGTGCCAGCAGTACACAGGCGAACACTGAAGCTTTCTTT. Its protein product is CASSTQANTEAFF.

The V and J genes are TRBV18 and TRBJ1-2; possibly TRBD1 for D (6 bases). Per the germline V gene, CDR1 is KGHSH and CDR2 is LQKENI. V was clipped by 5 bases and J by 4 bases, with 11 bases between them. This CDR3 region has 13 residues. The CDR3 loop reads CASSASGAYGYTF. The CDR3 coding sequence is TGTGCCAGCTCAGCCTCAGGGGCCTATGGCTACACCTTC.

This CDR3 is CASSYGQVYGYTF. CDR3 in DNA: TGTGCCAGCAGTTACGGACAGGTCTATGGCTACACCTTC. The chain uses TRBV6-5 and TRBJ1-2; the match to TRBD1 covers 7 bases. CDR1 is MNHEY, CDR2 SVGAGI, per germline. Trimming at V came to 2 bases and at J to 4 bases, leaving 1 base not matched to a gene. CDR3 length: 13 amino acids.

A few counts support this clone. The chain combines TRBV6-4 with TRBJ2-3; 8 bases are shared with TRBD2. The ends lost 6 bases at V and 8 bases at J; junction bases unmatched: 10. CDR3 size: 14 residues. From germline, CDR1 is MRHNA and CDR2 SNTAGT. The CDR3 coding sequence is TGTGCCAGCAGGACGACTAGCGAATCGGTTACGCAGTATTTT. As protein: CASRTTSESVTQYF.

The table lists this clone with a few counts. The rearrangement joins TRBV4-1 to TRBJ2-4; no clear D gene. Germline V CDR1 and CDR2: MGHRA, YSYEKL. V lost 0 bases to trimming and J lost 0 bases, with 18 bases between them. This CDR3 comprises 19 residues. The CDR3 protein is CASSQDWRRPELAKNIQYF. The CDR3 region has the DNA TGCGCCAGCAGCCAAGACTGGCGCCGGCCGGAGTTAGCCAAAAACATTCAGTACTTC.

The rearrangement links TRBV19 to TRBJ1-2, with 10 nucleotides matching TRBD1. This CDR3 is 14 amino acids long. After removal of 5 bases from V and 5 bases from J, the junction contained 5 bases not matched to a gene. Germline V gives CDR1 LNHDA, CDR2 SQIVND (reference sequence). CDR3 sequence reads: CASSPGQGPYGYTF. CDR3 sequence (DNA): TGTGCCAGTAGTCCGGGACAGGGGCCTTATGGCTACACCTTC.

The V gene is TRBV28, the J gene TRBJ2-5, with 9 positions matching TRBD1. The CDR3 is made up of 12 amino acids. With 1 base clipped from V and 12 bases from J, the junction kept 3 bases outside the gene matches. Germline V gene data show CDR1 as MDHEN and CDR2 as SYDVKM. The CDR3 nucleotides read TGTGCCAGCAGTTTATTGGGGACAGGGAAGTACTTC. Its translation: CASSLLGTGKYF.